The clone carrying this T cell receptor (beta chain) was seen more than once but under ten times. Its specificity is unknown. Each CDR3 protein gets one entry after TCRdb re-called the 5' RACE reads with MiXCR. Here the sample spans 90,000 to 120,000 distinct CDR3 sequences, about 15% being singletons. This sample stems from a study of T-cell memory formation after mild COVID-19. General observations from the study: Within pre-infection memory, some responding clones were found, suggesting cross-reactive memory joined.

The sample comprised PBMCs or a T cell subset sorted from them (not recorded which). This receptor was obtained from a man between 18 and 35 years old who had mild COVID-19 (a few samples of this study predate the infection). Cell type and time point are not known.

CDR3 bases: TGTGCCAGTAGTATTGGGTTCGGAGTTGGAAGGGCAGATACGCAGTATTTT. Its translation is CASSIGFGVGRADTQYF. This chain links TRBV19 with TRBJ2-3, with unresolved D. Germline lookup yields CDR1 LNHDA and CDR2 SQIVND (reference sequence). This CDR3 has 17 residues. V was cut by 3 bases and J by 4 bases, with 20 bases left in between.